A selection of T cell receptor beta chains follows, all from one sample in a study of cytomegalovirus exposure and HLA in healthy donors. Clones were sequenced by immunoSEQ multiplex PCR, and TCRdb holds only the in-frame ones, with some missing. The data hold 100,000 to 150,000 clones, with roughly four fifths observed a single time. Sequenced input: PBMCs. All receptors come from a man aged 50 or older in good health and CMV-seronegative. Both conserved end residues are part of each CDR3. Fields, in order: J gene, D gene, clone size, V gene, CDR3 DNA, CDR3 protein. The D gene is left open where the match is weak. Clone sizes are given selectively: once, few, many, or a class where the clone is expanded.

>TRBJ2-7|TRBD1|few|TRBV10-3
TGTGCCACCCGGAGGACAGGGAGCTCCTACGAGCAGTACTTC
CATRRTGSSYEQYF
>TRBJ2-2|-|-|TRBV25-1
TGTGCCAGCAGTGATCAGGACATCTACGGGGAGCTGTTTTTT
CASSDQDIYGELFF
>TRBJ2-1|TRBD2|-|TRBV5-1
TGCGCCAGCAGATTCCTAGCGGGGGGGATGAATGAGCAGTTCTTC
CASRFLAGGMNEQFF
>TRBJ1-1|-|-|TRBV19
TGTGCCAGTAGTGCACAGGAGATTAGGACTGAAGCTTTCTTT
CASSAQEIRTEAFF
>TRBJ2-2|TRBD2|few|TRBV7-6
TGTGCCAGCAGCTCACTCGGACTAGCAAGGACGAACACCGGGGAGCTGTTTTTT
CASSSLGLARTNTGELFF
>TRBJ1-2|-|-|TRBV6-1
TGTGCCAGCAGTACCGTACAGGGTGGCCATGGCTACACCTTC
CASSTVQGGHGYTF
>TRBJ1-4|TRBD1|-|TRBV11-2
TGTGCCAGCAGCTACCAGACAGGGGATGAAAAACTGTTTTTT
CASSYQTGDEKLFF
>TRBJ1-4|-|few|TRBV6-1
TGTGCCAGCAGTGCCAGGGGAAAGGGAGAAAAACTGTTTTTT
CASSARGKGEKLFF
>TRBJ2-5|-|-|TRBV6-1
TGTGCCAGCAGTGGCGGGATCCAAGAGACCCAGTACTTC
CASSGGIQETQYF
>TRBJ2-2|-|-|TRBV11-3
TGTGCCAGCAGCCCAAGCCCCGCTGGCACCGGGGAGCTGTTTTTT
CASSPSPAGTGELFF
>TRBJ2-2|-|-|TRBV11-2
TGTGCCAGCAGCTATAGGGCGACAGCGAACACCGGGGAGCTGTTTTTT
CASSYRATANTGELFF
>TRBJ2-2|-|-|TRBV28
TGTGCCAGCAGTTTTAAGCTTGGGCAGGGAAAACCCGGGGAGCTGTTTTTT
CASSFKLGQGKPGELFF
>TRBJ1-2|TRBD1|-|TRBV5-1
TGCGCCAGCAGCTTGGGCGGACAGGGTTCTGGCTACACCTTC
CASSLGGQGSGYTF
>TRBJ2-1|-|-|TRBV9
TGTGCCAGCAGCGTAGACAGGGTCTACAATGAGCAGTTCTTC
CASSVDRVYNEQFF
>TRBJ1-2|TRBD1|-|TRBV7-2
TGTGCCAGCAGCTTAGGGACAGGGACCGGAGAGACCTTC
CASSLGTGTGETF
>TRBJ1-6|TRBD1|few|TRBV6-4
TGTGCCAGCAGCGGGGACAGGGGAAATTCACCCCTCCACTTT
CASSGDRGNSPLHF
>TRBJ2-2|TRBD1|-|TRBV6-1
TGTGCCAGCAAAACCGACAGGGTAGCCGGGGAGCTGTTTTTT
CASKTDRVAGELFF
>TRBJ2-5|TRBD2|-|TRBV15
TGTGCCACCACCCGAAGCGGGGGGCAAGAGACCCAGTACTTC
CATTRSGGQETQYF
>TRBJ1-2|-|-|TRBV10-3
TGTGCCATCAGTGAGAAGGGGGGCTACACCTTC
CAISEKGGYTF
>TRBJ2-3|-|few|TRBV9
TGTGCCAGCAGCGTAACCCGGGGGGCCACAGATACGCAGTATTTT
CASSVTRGATDTQYF
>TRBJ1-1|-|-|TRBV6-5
TGTGCCAGCACAATGTGGAACACTGAAGCTTTCTTT
CASTMWNTEAFF
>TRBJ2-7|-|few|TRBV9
TGTGCCAGCAGTGAGAGGGGGTATGGGGAGCAGTACTTC
CASSERGYGEQYF
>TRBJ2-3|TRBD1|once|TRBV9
TGTGCCAGCAGCGATCGGACAGGGGCACACACAGATACGCAGTATTTT
CASSDRTGAHTDTQYF
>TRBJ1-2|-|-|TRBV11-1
TGTGCCAGCCGAACCTCAGGGGAAAATGGCTACACCTTC
CASRTSGENGYTF
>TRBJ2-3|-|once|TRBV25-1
TGTGCCAGCAGTGCCCCTAAGAATGAGCCAAGCACAGATACGCAGTATTTT
CASSAPKNEPSTDTQYF
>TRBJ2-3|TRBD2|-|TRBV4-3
TGCGCCAGCAGCCGGAACCCTAGCGGGGGGGCCCCAGATACGCAGTATTTT
CASSRNPSGGAPDTQYF
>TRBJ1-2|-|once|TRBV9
TGTGCCAGCGCCCGGGGAATGGGATCTAGTGGCTACACCTTC
CASARGMGSSGYTF
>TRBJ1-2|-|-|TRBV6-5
TGTCTGGTACATGGCTCGAATGGCTACACCTTC
CLVHGSNGYTF
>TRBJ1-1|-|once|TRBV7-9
TGTGCCAGCAGCATCTTACGACAAGGGGGATCTGAAGCTTTCTTT
CASSILRQGGSEAFF
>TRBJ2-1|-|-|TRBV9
TGTGCCAGCAGTAGGGACATAGGAGTCGATGAGCAGTTCTTC
CASSRDIGVDEQFF
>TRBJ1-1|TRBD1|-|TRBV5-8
TGTGCCAGCGGGACAGGTTCGGCGTCAATGAACACTGAAGCTTTCTTT
CASGTGSASMNTEAFF
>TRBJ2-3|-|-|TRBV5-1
TGCGCCACCAGGGTGGAGGGAACAGATACGCAGTATTTT
CATRVEGTDTQYF
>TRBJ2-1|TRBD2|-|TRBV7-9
TGTGCCAGCAGCTTAGGCGGTGGTGGGTGGGTAGCGGGCAATGAGCAGTTCTTC
CASSLGGGGWVAGNEQFF
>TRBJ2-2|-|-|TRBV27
TGTGCCAGCAGTTATAGGAGCGGGAACACCGGGGAGCTGTTTTTT
CASSYRSGNTGELFF
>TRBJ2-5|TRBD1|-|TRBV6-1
TGTGCCAGCAGTGGACAGGGGGTAATTGAGACCCAGTACTTC
CASSGQGVIETQYF
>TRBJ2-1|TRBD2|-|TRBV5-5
TGTGCCAGCAGTCGGACTAGCCGCGATGAGCAGTTCTTC
CASSRTSRDEQFF
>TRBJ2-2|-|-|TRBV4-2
TGTGCCAGCAACAGGGCAAACACCGGGGAGCTGTTTTTT
CASNRANTGELFF
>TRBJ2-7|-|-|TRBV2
TGTGCCAGCAGTGAGGGTTTCGGGGGAGGCGAGCAGTACTTC
CASSEGFGGGEQYF
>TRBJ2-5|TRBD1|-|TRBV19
TGTGCCAGTAGTCGGGACAGGTTCACAGAGACCCAGTACTTC
CASSRDRFTETQYF
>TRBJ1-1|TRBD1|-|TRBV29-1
TGCAGGGGACAGGTCGGTCCTGAAGCTTTCTTT
CRGQVGPEAFF
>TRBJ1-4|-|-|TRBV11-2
TGTGCCAGCAGGTCCGGGTTAGTTGGAAAACTGTTTTTT
CASRSGLVGKLFF
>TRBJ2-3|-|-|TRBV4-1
TGCGCCAGCAGCCCCCCCCGGGGGGCCACTAGCACAGATACGCAGTATTTT
CASSPPRGATSTDTQYF
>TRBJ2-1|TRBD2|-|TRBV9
TGTGCCAGCAGCGTAACTAGCGGGGGGACCTCCTACAATGAGCAGTTCTTC
CASSVTSGGTSYNEQFF
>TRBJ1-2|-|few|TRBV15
TGTGCCACCAGCAGAGATCTGGACAGAGGAGGCTACACCTTC
CATSRDLDRGGYTF
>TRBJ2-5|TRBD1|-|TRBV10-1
TGCGCCACGTCGACAGGGCACCGAGGGGCTAACGGGGAGACCCAGTACTTC
CATSTGHRGANGETQYF
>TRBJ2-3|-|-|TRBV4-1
TGCGCCAGCAGCCCCAGGGGCGGGGGTTCTGACACAGATACGCAGTATTTT
CASSPRGGGSDTDTQYF
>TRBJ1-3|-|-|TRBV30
TGTGCCTGGTCCCTGGGAGGTGGAAACACCATATATTTT
CAWSLGGGNTIYF
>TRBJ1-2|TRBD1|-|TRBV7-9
TGTGCCAGCAGCACGGGAAAAGACAGGGAAGGCTACACCTTC
CASSTGKDREGYTF
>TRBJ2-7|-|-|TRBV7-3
TGTGCCAGCAGCTTACCGACAGGATCCTACGAGCAGTACTTC
CASSLPTGSYEQYF
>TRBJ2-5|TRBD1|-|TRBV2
TGTGCCAGCAGTGTTCAGGGGGTCGGAGAGACCCAGTACTTC
CASSVQGVGETQYF
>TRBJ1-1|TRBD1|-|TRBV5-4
TGTGCCAGCAGCCTGGGACAGGGGGTGAACACTGAAGCTTTCTTT
CASSLGQGVNTEAFF
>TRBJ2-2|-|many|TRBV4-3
TGCGCCAGCAAACCGGAACGGGCGGGGCGGCGGGAGCTGTTTTTT
CASKPERAGRRELFF
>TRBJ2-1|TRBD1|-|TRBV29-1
TGCAGCGTAACGACAGGGGACGATGAGCAGTTCTTC
CSVTTGDDEQFF
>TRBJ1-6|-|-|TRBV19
TGTGCCAGTAGTGCAGAGGGCCAGGGGTCTAATTCACCCCTCCACTTT
CASSAEGQGSNSPLHF
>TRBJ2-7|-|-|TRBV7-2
TGTGCCAGCAGCTTAGTGTCGCAGCGTGCCTACGAGCAGTACTTC
CASSLVSQRAYEQYF
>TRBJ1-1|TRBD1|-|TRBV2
TGTGCCAGCAGGGTTACTAGCGGACAGGGGGGCGGTGAAGCTTTCTTT
CASRVTSGQGGGEAFF
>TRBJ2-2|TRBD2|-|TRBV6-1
TGTGCCAGCAGTGTTAGCGGGGGGAACACCGGGGAGCTGTTTTTT
CASSVSGGNTGELFF
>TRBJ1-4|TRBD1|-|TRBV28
TGTGCCAGCAGTTTAATGGGGACAGCTATTGCAACTAATGAAAAACTGTTTTTT
CASSLMGTAIATNEKLFF
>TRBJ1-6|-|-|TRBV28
TGTGCCAGCAGCCCGGGTGTCGGGGACACAAGAAAACCCCTCCACTTT
CASSPGVGDTRKPLHF